This TCR beta chain was sequenced in a study of human T cells and chemical hapten exposure. The time point was: patch test 1, 2 weeks after DPC sensitization. Regarding treatment: therapeutic diphenylcyclopropenone sensitization with weekly scalp DPC. TCRdb independently ran MiXCR on the RACE reads; one entry per CDR3 protein. The sample has 95,000 to 150,000 distinct CDR3 sequences, roughly an eighth seen once. This material consisted of whole blood, taken in connection with sensitization to the hapten diphenylcyclopropenone (DPC). The clonotype was recovered from a man younger than 35 with alopecia areata. Some clones in this sample may be carry-over from other donors' samples.

Here the CDR3 DNA reads TGTGCCAGTAGTACGCAACGGACAGGGTCTGGCCAAGAGACCCAGTACTTC. This translates into CASSTQRTGSGQETQYF. This sequence joins TRBV19 and TRBJ2-5, with TRBD1 matching over 8 bases. Trimming cost V 4 bases and J 1 base; bases outside gene matches: 11. This CDR3 region has 17 residues. The germline gives CDR1 LNHDA, CDR2 SQIVND (reference sequence).